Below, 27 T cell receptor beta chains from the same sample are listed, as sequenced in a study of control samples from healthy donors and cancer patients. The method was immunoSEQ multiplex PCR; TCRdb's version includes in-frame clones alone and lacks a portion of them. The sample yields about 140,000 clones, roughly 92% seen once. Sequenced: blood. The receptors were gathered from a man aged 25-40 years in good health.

The CDR3 DNA is TGCAGCGTTGTAGGAGACAATGAGCAGTTCTTC. Translated: CSVVGDNEQFF. This rearrangement joins TRBV29-1 to TRBJ2-1; unclear D gene. V was clipped by 4 bases and J by 5 bases, with 6 bases between them. Germline V gene lookup returns CDR1 SQVTM and CDR2 ANQGSEA. The CDR3 consists of 11 residues.

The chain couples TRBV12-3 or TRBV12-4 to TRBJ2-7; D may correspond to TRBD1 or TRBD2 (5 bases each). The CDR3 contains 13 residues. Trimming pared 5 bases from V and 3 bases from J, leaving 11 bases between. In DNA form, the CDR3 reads TGTGCCAGCAGTCCGGGACCCAACTACGAGCAGTACTTC. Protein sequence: CASSPGPNYEQYF.

Here the CDR3 reads CSVERQGEAFF. The DNA of the CDR3 is TGCAGCGTTGAACGCCAGGGTGAAGCTTTCTTT. The rearrangement joins TRBV29-1 to TRBJ1-1, with D maybe TRBD1 (5 bases). Germline V lookup: CDR1 SQVTM, CDR2 ANQGSEA. The V end lost 2 bases, the J end lost 7 bases, and 8 bases lay between the germline ends. This CDR3 has 11 amino acids.

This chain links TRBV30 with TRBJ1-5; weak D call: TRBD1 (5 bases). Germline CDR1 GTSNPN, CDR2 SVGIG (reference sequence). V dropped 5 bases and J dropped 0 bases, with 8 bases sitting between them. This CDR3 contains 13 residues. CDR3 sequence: CAWGTDSNQPQHF. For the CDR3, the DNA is TGTGCCTGGGGGACTGATAGCAATCAGCCCCAGCATTTT.

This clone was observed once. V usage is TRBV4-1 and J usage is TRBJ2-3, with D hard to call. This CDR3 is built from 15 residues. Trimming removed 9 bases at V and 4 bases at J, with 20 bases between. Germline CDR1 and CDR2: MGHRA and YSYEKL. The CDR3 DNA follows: TGCGCCAGTAAAAAAGTAGGCAGTTGGGCAGATACGCAGTATTTT. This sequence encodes CASKKVGSWADTQYF.

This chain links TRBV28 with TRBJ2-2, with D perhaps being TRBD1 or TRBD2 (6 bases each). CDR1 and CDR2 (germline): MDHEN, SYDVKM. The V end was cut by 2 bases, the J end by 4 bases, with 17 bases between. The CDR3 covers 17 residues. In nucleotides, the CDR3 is TGTGCCAGCAGTTTAATTGAACCGGGGGCTGTCACCGGGGAGCTGTTTTTT. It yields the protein CASSLIEPGAVTGELFF.

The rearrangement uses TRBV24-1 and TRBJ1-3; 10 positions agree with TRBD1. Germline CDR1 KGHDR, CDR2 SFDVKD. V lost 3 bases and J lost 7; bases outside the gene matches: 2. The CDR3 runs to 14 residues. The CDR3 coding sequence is TGTGCCACCAGTGATGGGGGACAGGGGAACACCATATATTTT. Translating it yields CATSDGGQGNTIYF.

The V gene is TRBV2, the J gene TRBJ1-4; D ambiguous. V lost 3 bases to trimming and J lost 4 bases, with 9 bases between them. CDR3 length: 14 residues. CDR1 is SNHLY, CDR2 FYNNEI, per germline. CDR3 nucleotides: TGTGCCAGCAGTGAGGACGCTGGTAATGAAAAACTGTTTTTT. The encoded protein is CASSEDAGNEKLFF.

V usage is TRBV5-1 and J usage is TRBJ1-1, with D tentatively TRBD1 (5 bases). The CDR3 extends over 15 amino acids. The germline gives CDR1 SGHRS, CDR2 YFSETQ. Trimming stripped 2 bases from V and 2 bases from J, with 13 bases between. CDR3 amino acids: CASSFRQGSNTEAFF. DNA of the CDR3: TGCGCCAGCAGCTTTAGGCAGGGTAGCAACACTGAAGCTTTCTTT.

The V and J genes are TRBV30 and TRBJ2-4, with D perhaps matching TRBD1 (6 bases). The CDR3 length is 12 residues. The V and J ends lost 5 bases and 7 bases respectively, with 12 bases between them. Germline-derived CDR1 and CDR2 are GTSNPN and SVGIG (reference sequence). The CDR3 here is CAWGNQGNIQYF. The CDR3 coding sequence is TGTGCCTGGGGAAATCAGGGGAACATTCAGTACTTC.

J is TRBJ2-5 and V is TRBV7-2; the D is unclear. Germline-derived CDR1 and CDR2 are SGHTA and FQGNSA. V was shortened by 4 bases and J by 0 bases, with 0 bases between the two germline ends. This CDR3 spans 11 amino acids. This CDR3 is CASSYQETQYF. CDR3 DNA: TGTGCCAGCAGCTACCAAGAGACCCAGTACTTC. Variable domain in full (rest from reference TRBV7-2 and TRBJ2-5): GAGVSQSPSNKVTEKGKDVELRCDPISGHTALYWYRQSLGQGLEFLIYFQGNSAPDKSGLPSDRFSAERTGGSVSTLTIQRTQQEDSAVYLCASSYQETQYFGPGTRLLVL.

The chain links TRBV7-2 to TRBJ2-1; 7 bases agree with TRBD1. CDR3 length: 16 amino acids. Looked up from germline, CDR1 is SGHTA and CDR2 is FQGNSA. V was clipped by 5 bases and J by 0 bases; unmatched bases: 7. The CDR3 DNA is TGTGCCAGCAGCCCCCTCCGGGACAGCTCCTACAATGAGCAGTTCTTC. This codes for CASSPLRDSSYNEQFF.

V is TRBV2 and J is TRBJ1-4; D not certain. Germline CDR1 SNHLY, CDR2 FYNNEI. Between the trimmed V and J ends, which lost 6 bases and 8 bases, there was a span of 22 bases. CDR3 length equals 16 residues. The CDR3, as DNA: TGTGCCAGCAGGGCATACTGGACTGAAAGTGTAGAAAAACTGTTTTTT. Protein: CASRAYWTESVEKLFF.

The DNA of the CDR3 is TGTGCCAGTAGTATCCTCGCGGGCTCGCCAGATGAGCAGTTCTTC. Residues: CASSILAGSPDEQFF. The V and J genes are TRBV19 and TRBJ2-1, with D tentatively TRBD2 (5 bases). This CDR3 is built from 15 residues. In germline, CDR1 is LNHDA, CDR2 SQIVND (reference sequence). V lost 3 bases to trimming and J lost 8 bases, with 17 bases between them.

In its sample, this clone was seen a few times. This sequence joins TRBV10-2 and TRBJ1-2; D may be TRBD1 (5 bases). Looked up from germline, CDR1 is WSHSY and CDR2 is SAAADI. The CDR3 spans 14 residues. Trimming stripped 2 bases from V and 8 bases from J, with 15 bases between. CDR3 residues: CASSEMGLGGGYTF. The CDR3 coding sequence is TGCGCCAGCAGTGAGATGGGGCTTGGAGGGGGCTACACCTTC.

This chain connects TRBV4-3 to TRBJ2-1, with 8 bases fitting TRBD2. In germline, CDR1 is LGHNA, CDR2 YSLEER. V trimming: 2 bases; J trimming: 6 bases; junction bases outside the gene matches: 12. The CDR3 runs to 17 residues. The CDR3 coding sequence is TGCGCCAGCAGCCAACTCTTTAGCGGGACTTCACTCAATGAGCAGTTCTTC. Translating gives CASSQLFSGTSLNEQFF.

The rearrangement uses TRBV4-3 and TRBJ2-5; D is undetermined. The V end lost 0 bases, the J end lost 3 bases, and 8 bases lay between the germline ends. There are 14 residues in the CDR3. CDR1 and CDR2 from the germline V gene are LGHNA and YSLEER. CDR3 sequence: CASSQDYREETQYF. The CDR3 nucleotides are TGCGCCAGCAGCCAAGATTATCGAGAAGAGACCCAGTACTTC.

CDR3 sequence reads: CASSRQKTNSGNTIYF. The CDR3 nucleotides are TGTGCCAGTTCGAGACAGAAAACTAACTCTGGAAACACCATATATTTT. The V and J genes are TRBV19 and TRBJ1-3; D may be TRBD1 (5 bases). The CDR3 has 16 residues. The germline CDR1 and CDR2 sequences are LNHDA and SQIVND (reference sequence). V dropped 8 bases and J dropped 0 bases, with 17 bases sitting between them. Full variable domain (remainder filled in from reference TRBV19 and TRBJ1-3): DGGITQSPKYLFRKEGQNVTLSCEQNLNHDAMYWYRQDPGQGLRLIYYSQIVNDFQKGDIAEGYSVSREKKESFPLTVTSAQKNPTAFYLCASSRQKTNSGNTIYFGEGSWLTVV.

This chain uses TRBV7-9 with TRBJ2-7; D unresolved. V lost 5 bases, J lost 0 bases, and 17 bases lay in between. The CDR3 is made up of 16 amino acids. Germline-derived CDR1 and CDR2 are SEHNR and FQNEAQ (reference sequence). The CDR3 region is CASSPKVGRNSYEQYF. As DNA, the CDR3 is TGTGCCAGCAGCCCGAAGGTTGGGCGGAACTCCTACGAGCAGTACTTC.

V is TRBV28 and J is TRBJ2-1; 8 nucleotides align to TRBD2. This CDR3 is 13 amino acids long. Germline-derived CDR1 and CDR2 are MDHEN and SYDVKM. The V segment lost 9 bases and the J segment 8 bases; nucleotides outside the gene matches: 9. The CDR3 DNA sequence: TGTGCCAGTATCTCGAGCGGGAGATATGAGCAGTTCTTC. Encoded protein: CASISSGRYEQFF.

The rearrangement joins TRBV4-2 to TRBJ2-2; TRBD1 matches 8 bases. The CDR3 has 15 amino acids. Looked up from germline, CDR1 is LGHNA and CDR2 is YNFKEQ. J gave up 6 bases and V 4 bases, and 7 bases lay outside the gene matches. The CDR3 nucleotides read TGTGCCAGCAGCCCCGGGACAGGAGGGTCCGGGGAGCTGTTTTTT. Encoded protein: CASSPGTGGSGELFF.

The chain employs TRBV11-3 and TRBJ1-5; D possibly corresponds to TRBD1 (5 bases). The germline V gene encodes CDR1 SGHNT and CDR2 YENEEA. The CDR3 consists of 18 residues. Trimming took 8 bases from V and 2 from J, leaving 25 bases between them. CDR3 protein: CASVLGGWGVFGNQPQHF. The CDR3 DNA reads TGTGCCAGCGTACTGGGAGGGTGGGGGGTTTTTGGCAATCAGCCCCAGCATTTT.

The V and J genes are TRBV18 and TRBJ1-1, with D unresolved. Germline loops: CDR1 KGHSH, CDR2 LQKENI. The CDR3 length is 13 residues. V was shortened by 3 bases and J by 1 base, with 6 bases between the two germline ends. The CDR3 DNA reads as TGTGCCAGCTCACCTAACCAGAACACTGAAGCTTTCTTT. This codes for CASSPNQNTEAFF.

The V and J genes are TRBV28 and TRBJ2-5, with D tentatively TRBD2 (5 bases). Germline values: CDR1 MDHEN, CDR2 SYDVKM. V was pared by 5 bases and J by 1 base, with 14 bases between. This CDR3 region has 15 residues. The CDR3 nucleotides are TGTGCCAGCAGTCCACCGCGGGCCGTCCAAGAGACCCAGTACTTC. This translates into CASSPPRAVQETQYF.

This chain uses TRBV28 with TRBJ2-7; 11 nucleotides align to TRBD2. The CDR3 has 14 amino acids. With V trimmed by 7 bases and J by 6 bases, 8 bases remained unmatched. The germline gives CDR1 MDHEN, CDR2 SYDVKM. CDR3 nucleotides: TGTGCCAGCATAACTAGCGGGAGAGATCCCGAGCAGTACTTC. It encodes CASITSGRDPEQYF.

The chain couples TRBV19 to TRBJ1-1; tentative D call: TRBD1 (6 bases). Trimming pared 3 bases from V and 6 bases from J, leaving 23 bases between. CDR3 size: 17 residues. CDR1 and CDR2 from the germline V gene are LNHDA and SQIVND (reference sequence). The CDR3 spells CASSIARTGSVDAEAFF. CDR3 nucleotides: TGTGCCAGTAGTATTGCCCGTACAGGGTCCGTTGACGCTGAAGCTTTCTTT.

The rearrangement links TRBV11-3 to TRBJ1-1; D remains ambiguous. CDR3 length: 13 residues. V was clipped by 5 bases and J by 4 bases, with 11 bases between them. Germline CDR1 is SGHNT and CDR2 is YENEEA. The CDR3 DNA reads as TGTGCCAGCAGCCAGGCCCAAATCACTGAAGCTTTCTTT. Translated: CASSQAQITEAFF.